Following are 14 T cell receptor beta chains from one sample sequenced in a study of monozygotic twins with inflammatory bowel disease. One entry per CDR3 protein, without DNA, is what TCRdb gives after re-calling the 5' RACE reads. The listing records just over 300,000 distinct CDR3 sequences. Sequenced: blood. The receptor set was obtained from a human donor with ulcerative colitis or Crohn's disease, or a healthy co-twin of an affected twin (not recorded which).

The genes are TRBV12-3 or TRBV12-4 and TRBJ2-7. The CDR3 is 12 amino acids. This CDR3 is CASTLTLHEQYF.

The CDR3: CASSLAWGTSGRTGELFF. The chain carries TRBV5-1 and TRBJ2-2; checking the TCRdb D call of TRBD2 is not possible without DNA. This CDR3 has 18 residues. Germline V gene lookup returns CDR1 SGHRS and CDR2 YFSETQ.

The chain recombines TRBV19 with TRBJ1-5. This CDR3 has 12 amino acids. Germline V gene data show CDR1 as LNHDA and CDR2 as SQIVND (reference sequence). CDR3 in amino acids: CASSTVLQPQHF.

The chain is built from TRBV3-1 and TRBJ2-3; the D gene TCRdb calls, TRBD2, cannot be checked with no DNA. The CDR3 consists of 17 residues. Per germline, CDR1 LGHDT and CDR2 YNNKEL (reference sequence). The CDR3 sequence is CASSQGGLAEGLSTQYF.

The CDR3 region is CASSPSSGGAYEQYF. This chain connects TRBV18 to TRBJ2-7; the D gene TCRdb calls, TRBD2, cannot be checked with no DNA. The germline CDR1 and CDR2 sequences are KGHSH and LQKENI. This CDR3 is 15 amino acids long.

The chain is built from TRBV7-2 and TRBJ1-2; TCRdb's assignment of TRBD1 cannot be checked, as there is no DNA. CDR1 and CDR2 (germline): SGHTA, FQGNSA. This CDR3 has 15 amino acids. Here the CDR3 reads CASSKGTGGNYGYTF.

The V call is TRBV15, the J call TRBJ2-7. Germline values: CDR1 LNHNV, CDR2 YYDKDF (reference sequence). This CDR3 comprises 14 residues. The CDR3 loop is CATSRDSGSYEQYF.

The rearrangement joins TRBV28 to TRBJ2-5; TCRdb designates TRBD2, a call that cannot be tested without DNA. CDR1 is MDHEN and CDR2 is SYDVKM in the germline V gene. The CDR3 is 17 amino acids. The CDR3 loop reads CASSLPLREGPQETQYF.

V is TRBV7-9 and J is TRBJ2-7. The CDR3 sequence is 16 residues long. Germline V gives CDR1 SEHNR, CDR2 FQNEAQ (reference sequence). The CDR3 loop is CASSLVRPASSYEQYF.

The chain links TRBV12-3 or TRBV12-4 to TRBJ2-1. This CDR3 region has 14 residues. CDR3 protein: CASSPSVSYNEQFF.

The chain recombines TRBV15 with TRBJ1-5; as DNA is missing, the TRBD1 call by TCRdb cannot be tested. The germline gives CDR1 LNHNV, CDR2 YYDKDF (reference sequence). The CDR3 extends over 15 amino acids. The CDR3 is CATSREDTSNQPQHF.

The J gene is TRBJ1-1, the V gene TRBV28; TCRdb reports TRBD1, a call that lacks DNA to check it against. The CDR3 is 14 residues long. Germline lookup yields CDR1 MDHEN and CDR2 SYDVKM. Here the CDR3 reads CASSSRQGEVVAFF.

The chain uses TRBV7-2 and TRBJ2-7; checking the TCRdb D call of TRBD2 is not possible without DNA. Looked up from germline, CDR1 is SGHTA and CDR2 is FQGNSA. This CDR3 spans 17 amino acids. The CDR3 reads CASSRLAGGPVAYEQYF.

The chain links TRBV29-1 to TRBJ2-5; without DNA, the TCRdb call of TRBD1 cannot be checked. The germline gives CDR1 SQVTM, CDR2 ANQGSEA. The CDR3 covers 12 residues. The CDR3 sequence is CSQSQGQETQYF.